This T cell receptor beta chain derives from a study of radiotherapy plus CTLA-4 blockade in lung cancer. For the study at large: Among enrolled patients, under 20% responded and 30% to 40% achieved disease control. Findings of the study overall: Interferon-beta, together with early blood T cell clone dynamics, reportedly best predicted response. Blood TCR clones of tumor origin expanded after radiotherapy plus ipilimumab.

Ipilimumab-mediated CTLA-4 blockade plus focal radiation was given to patients having chemo-refractory metastatic non-small-cell lung cancer. This clone was detected only once. The antigen remains undetermined. The assay was immunoSEQ multiplex PCR, and TCRdb's table has in-frame clones only and misses some. The table shows 40,000 to 50,000 clones, with roughly 75% occurring only once. The CDR3 totals 15 residues. Germline trimming cut 2 bases from V and 3 bases from J; bases unmatched to any gene: 5. The V gene's germline CDR1 is SGHNT and CDR2 YYREEE (reference sequence). This receptor was taken from a human donor with non-small cell lung cancer who had stable disease on radiotherapy plus ipilimumab. The source was peripheral blood, collected from a patient treated with radiotherapy plus ipilimumab. This rearrangement joins TRBV5-4 to TRBJ2-1; 7 bases map to TRBD1. The CDR3 DNA reads TGTGCCAGCAGCTTACAGACAGGGCGCTACAATGAGCAGTTCTTC. It is translated as CASSLQTGRYNEQFF.